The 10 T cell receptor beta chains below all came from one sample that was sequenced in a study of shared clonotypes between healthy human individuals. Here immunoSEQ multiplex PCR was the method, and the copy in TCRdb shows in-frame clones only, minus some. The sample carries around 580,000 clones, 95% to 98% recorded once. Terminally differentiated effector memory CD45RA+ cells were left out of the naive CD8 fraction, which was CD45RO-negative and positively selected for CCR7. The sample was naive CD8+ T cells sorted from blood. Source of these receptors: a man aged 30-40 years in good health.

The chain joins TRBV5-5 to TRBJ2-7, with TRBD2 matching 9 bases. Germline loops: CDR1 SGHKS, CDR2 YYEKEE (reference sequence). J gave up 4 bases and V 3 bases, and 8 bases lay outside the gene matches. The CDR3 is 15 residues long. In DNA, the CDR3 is TGTGCCAGCAGCTCCAGACTAGCGGACCTTTACGAGCAGTACTTC. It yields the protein CASSSRLADLYEQYF.

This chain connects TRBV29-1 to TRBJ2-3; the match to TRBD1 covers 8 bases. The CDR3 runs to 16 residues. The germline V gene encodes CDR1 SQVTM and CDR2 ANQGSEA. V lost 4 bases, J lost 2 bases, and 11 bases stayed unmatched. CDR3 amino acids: CSVAGTGEGNTDTQYF. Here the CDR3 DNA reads TGCAGCGTTGCAGGGACAGGAGAGGGGAACACAGATACGCAGTATTTT.

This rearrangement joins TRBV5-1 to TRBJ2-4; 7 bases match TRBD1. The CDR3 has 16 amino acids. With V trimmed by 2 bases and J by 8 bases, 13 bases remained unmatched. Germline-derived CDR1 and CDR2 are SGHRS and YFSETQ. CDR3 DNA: TGCGCCAGCAGCTTTCCAGAAGGGGGCCTGTCGGACATTCAGTACTTC. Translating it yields CASSFPEGGLSDIQYF.

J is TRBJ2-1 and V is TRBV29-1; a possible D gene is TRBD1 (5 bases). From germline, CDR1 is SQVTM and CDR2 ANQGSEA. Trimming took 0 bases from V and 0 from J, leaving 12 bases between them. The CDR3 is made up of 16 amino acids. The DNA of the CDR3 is TGCAGCGTTGAAGATCCTGGGGCGCGCTCCTACAATGAGCAGTTCTTC. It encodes CSVEDPGARSYNEQFF.

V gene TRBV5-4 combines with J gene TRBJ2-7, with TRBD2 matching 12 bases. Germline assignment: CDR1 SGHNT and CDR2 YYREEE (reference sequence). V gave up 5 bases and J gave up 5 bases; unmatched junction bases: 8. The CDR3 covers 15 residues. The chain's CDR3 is CASRLAGGTSHEQYF. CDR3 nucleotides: TGTGCCAGCAGACTAGCGGGAGGTACGTCTCACGAGCAGTACTTC. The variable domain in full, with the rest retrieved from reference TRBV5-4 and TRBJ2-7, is ETGVTQSPTHLIKTRGQQVTLRCSSQSGHNTVSWYQQALGQGPQFIFQYYREEENGRGNFPPRFSGLQFPNYSSELNVNALELDDSALYLCASRLAGGTSHEQYFGPGTRLTVT.

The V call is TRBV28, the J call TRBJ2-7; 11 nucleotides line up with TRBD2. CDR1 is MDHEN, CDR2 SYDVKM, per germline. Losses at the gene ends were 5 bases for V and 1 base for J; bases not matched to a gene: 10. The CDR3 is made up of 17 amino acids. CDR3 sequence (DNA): TGTGCCAGCAGTCCCATTAGCGGGAGGGCCGTATCCTACGAGCAGTACTTC. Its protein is CASSPISGRAVSYEQYF.

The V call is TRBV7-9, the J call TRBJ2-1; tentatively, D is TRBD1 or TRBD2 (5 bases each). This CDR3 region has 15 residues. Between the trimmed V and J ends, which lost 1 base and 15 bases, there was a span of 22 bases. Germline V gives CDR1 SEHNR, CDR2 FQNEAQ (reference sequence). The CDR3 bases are TGTGCCAGCAGCTTAGGGGTGGACTGGGACCGGACTTGGTTCTTC. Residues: CASSLGVDWDRTWFF. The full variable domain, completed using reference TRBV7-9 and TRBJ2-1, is DTGVSQNPRHKITKRGQNVTFRCDPISEHNRLYWYRQTLGQGPEFLTYFQNEAQLEKSRLLSDRFSAERPKGSFSTLEIQRTEQGDSAMYLCASSLGVDWDRTWFFGPGTRLTVL.

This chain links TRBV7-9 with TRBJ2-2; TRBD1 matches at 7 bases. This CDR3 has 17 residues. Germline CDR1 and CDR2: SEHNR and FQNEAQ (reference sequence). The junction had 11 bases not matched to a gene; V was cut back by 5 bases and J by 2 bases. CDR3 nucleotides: TGTGCCAGCAGCGTAGGGGTACAGGGGACCAACACCGGGGAGCTGTTTTTT. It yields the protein CASSVGVQGTNTGELFF.

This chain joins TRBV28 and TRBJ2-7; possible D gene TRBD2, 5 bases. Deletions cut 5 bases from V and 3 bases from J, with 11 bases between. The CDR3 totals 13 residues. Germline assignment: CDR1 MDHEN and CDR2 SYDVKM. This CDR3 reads CASSPSIRYEQYF. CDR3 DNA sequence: TGTGCCAGCAGTCCTAGCATCCGCTACGAGCAGTACTTC.

As DNA, the CDR3 is TGCGCCAGCAGCCTACGGTCAGAAGCCTACGAGCAGTACTTC. Translating it yields CASSLRSEAYEQYF. The chain couples TRBV4-1 to TRBJ2-7; D is unclear. This CDR3 spans 14 amino acids. Germline V CDR1 and CDR2: MGHRA, YSYEKL. With 4 bases removed from V and 2 bases from J, the gap between germline ends came to 12 bases.